This is a list of T cell receptor beta chains from one sample in a study of T cell repertoires in cytomegalovirus infection. TCRdb passed the reads through MiXCR, listing each CDR3 protein once. The sample records 600,000 to 700,000 distinct CDR3 sequences, 30% to 35% being singletons. No antigen has been identified for these receptors. This specimen consisted of cultured PBMCs, obtained from culture after CMV antigen stimulation. The receptors come from a human donor in good health (CMV status not recorded). Some clones in this sample may be carry-over from other donors' samples. CDR3s include the opening cysteine and the closing phenylalanine or tryptophan. D genes are given only for firm matches. Expanded clones get a size class; other rows say once, few or many, or leave the size out.

size	D	J	V	CDR3	DNA
-	-	TRBJ1-3	TRBV4-1	CASSLFLRGNTIYF	TGCGCCAGCAGCCTATTTCTCAGAGGAAACACCATATATTTT
few	TRBD2	TRBJ2-1	TRBV7-2	CASRRRTSGNNEQFF	TGTGCCAGCAGGAGACGGACTAGCGGGAACAATGAGCAGTTCTTC
-	-	TRBJ2-2	TRBV6-2/TRBV6-3	CASSYSPVPNTGELFF	TGTGCCAGCAGTTACTCGCCGGTCCCGAACACCGGGGAGCTGTTTTTT
-	-	TRBJ1-2	TRBV6-5	CASIDRLSGYTF	TGTGCCAGCATTGACAGGTTGAGTGGCTACACCTTC
few	-	TRBJ1-1	TRBV19	CASRIQGKNTEAFF	TGTGCCAGTAGGATACAGGGAAAGAACACTGAAGCTTTCTTT
-	TRBD1	TRBJ2-3	TRBV9	CASSVEMLAGGYSTDTQYF	TGTGCCAGCAGCGTAGAAATGTTGGCAGGGGGATATAGCACAGATACGCAGTATTTT
few	-	TRBJ1-1	TRBV7-6	CASSLVPEHEAFF	TGTGCCAGCAGCTTAGTCCCGGAGCATGAAGCTTTCTTT
-	-	TRBJ1-5	TRBV7-2	CASSSNRFWPQHF	TGTGCCAGCAGCTCGAACCGTTTTTGGCCCCAGCATTTT
-	TRBD1	TRBJ1-1	TRBV12-3/TRBV12-4	CASSWQGATEAFF	TGTGCCAGCAGTTGGCAGGGGGCCACTGAAGCTTTCTTT
-	-	TRBJ1-1	TRBV11-2	CASSPGTTLKAFF	TGTGCCAGCAGCCCCGGGACCACCCTCAAAGCTTTCTTT
few	-	TRBJ2-7	TRBV6-1	CASRSESYEQYF	TGTGCCAGCAGATCTGAATCCTACGAGCAGTACTTC
-	-	TRBJ1-3	TRBV5-6	CASSLGPGEDTIYF	TGTGCCAGCAGCCTGGGACCAGGGGAGGACACCATATATTTT
-	-	TRBJ2-3	TRBV12-3/TRBV12-4	CASSLSFTDTQYF	TGTGCCAGCAGTTTAAGTTTTACAGATACGCAGTATTTT
few	-	TRBJ2-1	TRBV6-1	CASSDIHGVSSYNEQFF	TGTGCCAGCAGTGACATACATGGGGTAAGCTCCTACAATGAGCAGTTCTTC
-	-	TRBJ1-5	TRBV7-1	CASSPNKNQPQHF	TGTGCCAGCAGCCCAAATAAAAATCAGCCCCAGCATTTT
-	-	TRBJ2-1	TRBV11-2	CASSLAGVGEQFF	TGTGCCAGCAGCTTAGCGGGGGTAGGTGAGCAGTTCTTC
-	-	TRBJ2-1	TRBV28	CATVLADNEQFF	TGTGCTACGGTCCTTGCTGACAATGAGCAGTTCTTC
-	-	TRBJ2-3	TRBV20-1	CSASRPGGMVTDTQYF	TGCAGTGCTAGCCGCCCAGGGGGGATGGTCACAGATACGCAGTATTTT
-	-	TRBJ2-3	TRBV20-1	CSASRGTDTQYF	TGCAGTGCGTCCCGGGGGACAGATACGCAGTATTTT
-	TRBD2	TRBJ2-7	TRBV19	CASALAGPYEQYF	TGTGCCAGTGCACTAGCGGGCCCCTACGAGCAGTACTTC
-	-	TRBJ1-6	TRBV7-6	CASSQGHLESPLHF	TGTGCCAGCAGCCAAGGACACCTAGAATCACCCCTCCACTTT
-	-	TRBJ1-5	TRBV4-1	CASSNRPTNQPQHF	TGCGCCAGCAGCAACCGACCGACTAATCAGCCCCAGCATTTT
-	TRBD2	TRBJ2-1	TRBV11-2	CASSSRLASYNEQFF	TGTGCCAGCAGCTCCCGACTAGCGAGTTACAATGAGCAGTTCTTC
-	-	TRBJ1-4	TRBV2	CASSGARTGEKLFF	TGTGCCAGCAGTGGGGCCCGAACCGGTGAAAAACTGTTTTTT
few	TRBD2	TRBJ2-5	TRBV20-1	CSASPPSGQETQYF	TGCAGTGCTAGCCCCCCTAGCGGCCAAGAGACCCAGTACTTC
few	-	TRBJ2-6	TRBV12-3/TRBV12-4	CASSFDGGSGANVLTF	TGTGCCAGCAGTTTTGACGGCGGTTCTGGGGCCAACGTCCTGACTTTC
few	-	TRBJ1-1	TRBV6-1	CASRGGGGRTEAFF	TGTGCCAGCCGAGGCGGAGGAGGGCGAACTGAAGCTTTCTTT
few	TRBD1	TRBJ1-2	TRBV12-3/TRBV12-4	CASSPTGAQTYGYTF	TGTGCCAGCTCTCCGACAGGGGCCCAAACATATGGCTACACCTTC
-	-	TRBJ2-1	TRBV24-1	CATSSSKTGSYNEQFF	TGTGCCACCAGTTCTTCCAAAACAGGTTCCTACAATGAGCAGTTCTTC
-	-	TRBJ2-2	TRBV27	CASSLVLDGTGELFF	TGTGCCAGCAGTTTGGTGTTGGACGGGACCGGGGAGCTGTTTTTT